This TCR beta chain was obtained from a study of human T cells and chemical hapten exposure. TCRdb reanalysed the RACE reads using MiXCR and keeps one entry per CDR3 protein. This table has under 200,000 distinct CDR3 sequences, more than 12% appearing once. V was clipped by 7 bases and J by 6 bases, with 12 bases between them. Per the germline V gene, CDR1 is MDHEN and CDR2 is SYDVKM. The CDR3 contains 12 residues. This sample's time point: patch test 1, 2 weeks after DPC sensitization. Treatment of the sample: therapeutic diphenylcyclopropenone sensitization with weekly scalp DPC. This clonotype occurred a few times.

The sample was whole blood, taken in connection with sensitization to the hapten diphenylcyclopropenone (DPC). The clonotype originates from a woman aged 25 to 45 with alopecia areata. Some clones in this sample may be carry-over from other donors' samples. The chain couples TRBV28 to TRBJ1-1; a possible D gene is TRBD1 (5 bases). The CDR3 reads CASTRTGAEAFF. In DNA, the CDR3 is TGTGCCAGCACAAGAACGGGGGCTGAAGCTTTCTTT.